This T cell receptor beta chain was captured by sequencing in a study of regulatory T cells in long-lasting Graves disease (TCRdb year 2021). In terms of the full investigation: Patients with newly diagnosed Graves' disease had been on antithyroid drugs for under 3 months. A total of approximately 35 samples underwent TCR sequencing: some 13 from persistent and about 20 from newly diagnosed Graves' disease patients. Patients with persistent Graves' disease were compared with patients with newly diagnosed Graves' disease using TCR sequencing and RNA sequencing of peripheral blood. The study was registered as a clinical trial and conducted in China. Study-level results and caveats: Only peripheral blood was studied, because thyroid tissue, the primary lesion, was inaccessible. Preferential use of TRBV28, TRBJ1-2 and TRBJ2-5 was observed in persistent disease, whereas TRBV20-1 and TRBJ2-1 were favored in newly diagnosed disease. Sequencing and analysis were limited to the TCR beta chain. Patients with persistent disease shared more public clonotypes (roughly 2,900) than newly diagnosed patients did (nearly 1,000). As a limitation, the authors acknowledged that the small sample size may reduce accuracy. Compared with newly diagnosed patients, persistent Graves' disease patients had lower TCR Shannon entropy and fewer highly expanded clones, which suggests clonal expansion.

Library preparation employed multiplex PCR. Sequencing took place on an Illumina HiSeq 4000. To build TCR beta libraries, CDR3 regions were amplified by Arm-PCR using iRepertoire HTBI primers. Gel purification was performed on PCR products prior to sequencing. The authors' analysis ran thus. Gene usage analysis of CDR3 amino acid clonotypes used the 62 TRBV and about 14 TRBJ segments found across samples. Filtered high-quality paired reads were merged into contigs using COPE and FqMerger. BLAST was used to align contigs to the IMGT TRBV, TRBD and TRBJ reference genes, and CDR3 was defined following IMGT. Highly expanded clones were defined as clonotypes with a frequency above 0.1%. Repertoire diversity was measured by Shannon entropy, and V-J evenness by the Gini coefficient. A clonotype was considered public if more than one individual shared it. TCRdb reprocessed the public reads (quality trimming at Q25 with fastp, clone calling with MiXCR) and kept in-frame beta chains. Records with the same CDR3 protein are collapsed into one entry carrying the most frequent genes and DNA. Clone size and V and J calls follow TCRdb, not the original study. In all, the sample holds some 370,000 distinct CDR3 sequences, and approximately 10% of those were seen once. The ten largest make up approximately 20% of the sample.

This clonotype was recorded many times. The clone's antigen remains unknown. Per-nucleotide qualities are absent, and no much larger clonotype sits a single base away. Per the publication, the time point label means: newly diagnosed GD, antithyroid drugs for less than 3 months. RNA was extracted from PBMCs in TRIzol for both TCR sequencing and RNA sequencing. Graves' disease was diagnosed according to American Thyroid Association guidelines. Recruitment of patients was carried out at an endocrinology department in Xi'an, China. Each patient gave about 8.1 milliliters of peripheral blood, collected in an EDTA anticoagulant tube. PBMCs were isolated by Ficoll Paque Plus density gradient separation without further T cell sorting. An Agilent 2100 Bioanalyzer and agarose gel were used to check RNA quality, and a NanoDrop 2000 was used to measure RNA concentration. CDR1 and CDR2 were assigned from the germline V gene as SNHLY and FYNNEI. The CDR3 starts with the cysteine, ends with the phenylalanine, and has 15 residues. Only the CDR3 DNA stays, 45 bases, in frame from base 1. From V the trimming removes 5 bases and from J it removes 3 bases, while the gene matches leave 6 bases of the junction unaccounted for.

The same specimen was also included in a second study, on T cells in Graves' hyperthyroidism and ophthalmopathy. In that second paper, the authors write: Stable Graves' hyperthyroidism was defined as no progression to ophthalmopathy during 18 months of follow-up. The hyperthyroidism patients were between 18 and 65 years old and newly diagnosed, with a disease duration of less than 2 months. Any patient with an uncontrolled infection, another autoimmune disease, pregnancy or lactation was excluded. Diagnoses were based on clinical symptoms, serum thyroxine and TRAb, thyroid ultrasound and orbital computed tomography. A first-round RT-PCR of the TCR CDR3 used the HTBI primer set with the Qiagen OneStep RT-PCR kit. Blood samples also contained most of the expanded thyroid clonotypes (frequency above 0.001), which suggests that blood repertoires may reflect thyroid immune responses. Ophthalmopathy was separated from stable hyperthyroidism by a 13 V-J signature model, with approximately 85% sensitivity and roughly 84% specificity obtained in cross-validation and 80%/75% obtained in testing. During validation, the model predicted progression to ophthalmopathy a median of around six months ahead of onset, with almost 71% sensitivity and around 72% specificity. A discovery cohort of about a hundred patients, about 40 with Graves' ophthalmopathy and 57 with stable Graves' hyperthyroidism, was used to find distinguishing TCR V-J signatures. Prospective prediction of ophthalmopathy was tested in an independent validation cohort consisting of fewer than 20 hyperthyroidism patients and more than 15 patients who later progressed to ophthalmopathy. For training and testing, the roughly 97 patients in the discovery cohort were randomly divided in a 7:3 ratio. The study also compared thyroid tissue and blood T-cell repertoires from about 6 Graves' hyperthyroidism patients. Following sampling, methimazole starting at 30 mg daily was given to hyperthyroidism patients, and high-dose intravenous methylprednisolone was given to ophthalmopathy patients. A second multiplex PCR round built the libraries, followed by size selection and purification. Sequencing of the libraries was done on an Illumina HiSeq2000 using paired-end 100 bp reads. SOAPnuke was used to process the raw data, with reads discarded if the reads contained adapters or uncalled bases, had a mean Phred below 15, or lacked an exact constant-primer or identifier match. COPE v1.2.5 was used to merge the high-quality paired reads, and each unique nucleotide sequence was defined as a clonotype. Clonotypes were aligned to IMGT TRBV, TRBD and TRBJ reference segments using MiTCR v1.1. The analysis was restricted to V-J combinations with a frequency above 0.0001, which together covered 99% to 99.2% of the repertoires. The TCS score was defined as the ratio of F50 (clonal expansion) to E x V (chaos), calculated using BLOSUM62-based TCRdist between CDR3 peptides within each V-J. Welch's t-statistics and random forest reduced fewer than 550 V-J features to about 12, which were used in a naive Bayes classifier (R e1071). Sample size was not statistically predetermined, and investigators were not blinded to group allocation. TCR Vbeta CDR3 sequencing of 135 peripheral blood samples (fewer than 45 ophthalmopathy, 75 to 80 hyperthyroidism and approximately 17 progressor patients) is reported in the paper.

This sequence was found in a woman under 30 with Graves disease. Donor details come from another sample of the same person, matched by shared clones. The material sequenced was peripheral blood mononuclear cells (PBMCs), taken at new diagnosis, from a patient treated with antithyroid drugs. The chain was built from TRBV2 and TRBJ2-5; 10 central bases correspond to TRBD2. In nucleotides, the sequence is TGTGCCAGCAGTAGGGCCAGCGGGGGGGAAGAGACCCAGTACTTC. It codes for CASSRASGGEETQYF.